This T cell receptor beta chain emerged from a study of blood T cell repertoires in COVID-19. CDR3 length equals 13 residues. V shed 1 base and J 6 bases; nucleotides not matched to a gene: 4. Germline V gives CDR1 GTSNPN, CDR2 SVGIG (reference sequence). Clones were read by immunoSEQ multiplex PCR, and TCRdb kept only the in-frame ones, dropping some. The data show roughly 420,000 clones, approximately 87% seen once. Sequencing was carried out using PBMCs or T cells enriched from blood (not recorded which). The TCR sequence derives from a woman younger than 45 with acute COVID-19. The V gene is TRBV30, the J gene TRBJ1-2; 8 bases map to TRBD1. The CDR3 region is CAWSGDRGDGYTF. The CDR3 DNA reads TGTGCCTGGAGTGGCGACAGGGGAGATGGCTACACCTTC.